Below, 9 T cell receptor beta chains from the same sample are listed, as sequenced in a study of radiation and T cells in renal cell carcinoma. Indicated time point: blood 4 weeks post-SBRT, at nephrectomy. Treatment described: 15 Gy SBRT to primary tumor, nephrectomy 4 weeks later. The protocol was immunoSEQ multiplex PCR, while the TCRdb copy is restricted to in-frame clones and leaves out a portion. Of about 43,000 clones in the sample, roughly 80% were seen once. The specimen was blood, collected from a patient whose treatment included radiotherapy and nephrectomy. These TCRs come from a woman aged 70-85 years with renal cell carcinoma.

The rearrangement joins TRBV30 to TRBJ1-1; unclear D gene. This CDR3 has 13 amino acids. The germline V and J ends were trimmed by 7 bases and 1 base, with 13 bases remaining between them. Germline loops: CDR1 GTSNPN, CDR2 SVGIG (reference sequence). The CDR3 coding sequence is TGTGCCTTGTCGGTGGCAAGGAACACTGAAGCTTTCTTT. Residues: CALSVARNTEAFF.

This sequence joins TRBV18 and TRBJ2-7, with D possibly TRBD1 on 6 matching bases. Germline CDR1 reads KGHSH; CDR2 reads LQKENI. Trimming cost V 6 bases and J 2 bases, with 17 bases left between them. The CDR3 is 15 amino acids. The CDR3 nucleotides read TGTGCCAGCTCGAAAACAGGGAAGGGGGCCTACGAGCAGTACTTC. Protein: CASSKTGKGAYEQYF.

The CDR3 sequence: CASSRTDTKRGYTF. In DNA form, the CDR3 reads TGTGCCAGCAGCCGGACCGACACTAAGAGGGGCTACACCTTC. The rearrangement links TRBV5-4 to TRBJ1-2; the D is unclear. From germline, CDR1 is SGHNT and CDR2 YYREEE (reference sequence). V was pared by 4 bases and J by 8 bases, with 18 bases between. The CDR3 totals 14 residues.

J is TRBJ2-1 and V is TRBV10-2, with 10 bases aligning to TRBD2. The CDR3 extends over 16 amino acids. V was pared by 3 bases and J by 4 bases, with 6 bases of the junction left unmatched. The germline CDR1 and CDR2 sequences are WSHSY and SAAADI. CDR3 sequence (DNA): TGCGCCAGCAGTGAAACTAGCGGGATTATTTACAATGAGCAGTTCTTC. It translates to CASSETSGIIYNEQFF.

Here the CDR3 DNA reads TGTGCCAGCAGTGAACAGGCAAGTCAGCCCCAGCATTTT. Amino acid sequence: CASSEQASQPQHF. The chain recombines TRBV6-1 with TRBJ1-5; D gene ambiguous. Germline CDR1 is MNHNS and CDR2 is SASEGT. CDR3 length equals 13 residues. With 2 bases removed from V and 6 bases from J, the gap between germline ends came to 8 bases.

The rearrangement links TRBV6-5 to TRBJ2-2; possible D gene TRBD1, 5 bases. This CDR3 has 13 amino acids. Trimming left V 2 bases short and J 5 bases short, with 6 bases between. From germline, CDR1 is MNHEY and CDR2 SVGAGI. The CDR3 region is CASSYRGTGELFF. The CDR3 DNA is TGTGCCAGCAGTTACAGGGGTACCGGGGAGCTGTTTTTT.

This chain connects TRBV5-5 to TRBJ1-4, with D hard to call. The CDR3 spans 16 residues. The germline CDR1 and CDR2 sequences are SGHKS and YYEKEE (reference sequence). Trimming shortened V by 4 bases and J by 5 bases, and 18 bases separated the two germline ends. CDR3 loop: CASSLQWAVVNEKLFF. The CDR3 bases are TGTGCCAGCAGCCTTCAATGGGCCGTTGTAAATGAAAAACTGTTTTTT.

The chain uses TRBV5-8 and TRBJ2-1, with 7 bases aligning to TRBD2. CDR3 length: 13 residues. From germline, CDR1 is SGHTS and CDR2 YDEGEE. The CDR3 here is CATILASYNEQFF. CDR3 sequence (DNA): TGTGCAACCATACTAGCGTCCTACAATGAGCAGTTCTTC.

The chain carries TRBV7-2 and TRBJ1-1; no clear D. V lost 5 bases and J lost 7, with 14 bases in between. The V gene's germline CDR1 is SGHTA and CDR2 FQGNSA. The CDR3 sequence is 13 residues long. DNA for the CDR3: TGTGCCAGCAGCGCCCAAAGGGCAGATGAAGCTTTCTTT. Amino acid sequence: CASSAQRADEAFF. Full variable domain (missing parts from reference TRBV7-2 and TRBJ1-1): GAGVSQSPSNKVTEKGKDVELRCDPISGHTALYWYRQSLGQGLEFLIYFQGNSAPDKSGLPSDRFSAERTGGSVSTLTIQRTQQEDSAVYLCASSAQRADEAFFGQGTRLTVV.